This is a list of T cell receptor beta chains from one sample in a study of blood T cell repertoires in COVID-19. Assay: immunoSEQ multiplex PCR; the TCRdb copy retains only in-frame clones and omits some. The data show some 350,000 clones, roughly 86% seen once. Sequenced: PBMCs or T cells enriched from blood (not recorded which). Every receptor here comes from a woman in her twenties or thirties who had recovered from COVID-19. The CDR3 runs from the conserved cysteine through the conserved F or W. Fields, in order: V gene, J gene, D gene, clone size, CDR3 protein, CDR3 DNA. A D gene is named only where the DNA matches it firmly. Some rows have no size entry. The others give once, few or many, or a class for an expanded clone.

TRBV18	TRBJ2-7	NA	once	CASSPPGRRGAYEQYF	TGTGCCAGCTCACCACCGGGGCGGCGCGGAGCCTACGAGCAGTACTTC
TRBV4-2	TRBJ2-7	TRBD2	NA	CASSLLAGGREQYF	TGTGCCAGCAGCCTCCTAGCGGGGGGGCGCGAGCAGTACTTC
TRBV5-1	TRBJ1-2	NA	NA	CASSLASDTMGYTF	TGCGCCAGCAGCTTGGCTTCGGATACTATGGGCTACACCTTC
TRBV3-1/TRBV3-2	TRBJ2-7	NA	NA	CASGRGSYEQYF	TGTGCCAGTGGGCGGGGCTCCTACGAGCAGTACTTC
TRBV19	TRBJ1-4	NA	NA	CATPGEKLFF	TGTGCCACTCCAGGGGAAAAACTGTTTTTT
TRBV9	TRBJ2-2	NA	once	CASRRQQNTGELFF	TGTGCCAGCAGGAGGCAACAGAACACCGGGGAGCTGTTTTTT
TRBV7-9	TRBJ1-1	TRBD1	NA	CASSSQGAGTEAFF	TGTGCCAGCAGCTCTCAGGGGGCTGGAACTGAAGCTTTCTTT
TRBV7-9	TRBJ1-5	NA	once	CASSLQGQPQHF	TGTGCCAGCAGCTTACAGGGCCAGCCCCAGCATTTT
TRBV3-1/TRBV3-2	TRBJ2-1	NA	once	CASSQDMAGASYNEQFF	TGTGCCAGCAGCCAAGATATGGCGGGGGCCTCCTACAATGAGCAGTTCTTC
TRBV11-2	TRBJ2-2	TRBD1	NA	CASSLDQGTGMAGELFF	TGTGCCAGCAGCTTAGATCAAGGGACAGGGATGGCCGGGGAGCTGTTTTTT
TRBV6-5	TRBJ1-2	NA	NA	CASSYRGHTYGYTF	TGTGCCAGCAGTTATAGGGGACATACCTATGGCTACACCTTC
TRBV5-4	TRBJ2-3	NA	NA	CASSLGRPNTDTQYF	TGTGCCAGCAGCTTGGGGAGACCCAACACAGATACGCAGTATTTT
TRBV27	TRBJ1-6	NA	NA	CASSLSIGSPLHF	TGTGCCAGCAGTCTATCTATCGGTTCACCCCTCCACTTT
TRBV10-2	TRBJ2-7	TRBD2	few	CASRGGNSYEQYF	TGCGCCAGCAGGGGGGGGAACTCCTACGAGCAGTACTTC
TRBV3-1/TRBV3-2	TRBJ2-3	NA	NA	CASSQVVKDTQYF	TGTGCCAGCAGCCAAGTAGTCAAGGATACGCAGTATTTT
TRBV6-2/TRBV6-3	TRBJ2-1	NA	NA	CASSTVEHNEQFF	TGTGCCAGCAGCACAGTCGAGCACAATGAGCAGTTCTTC
TRBV18	TRBJ1-6	NA	NA	CASSPPNSGDNSPLHF	TGTGCCAGCTCACCACCGAATTCGGGGGATAATTCACCCCTCCACTTT
TRBV7-2	TRBJ1-5	TRBD1	NA	CASSKRQGPNQPQHF	TGTGCCAGCAGCAAGAGACAGGGGCCTAATCAGCCCCAGCATTTT
TRBV30	TRBJ1-2	NA	once	CAWSMRLTYGYTF	TGTGCCTGGAGTATGAGACTGACGTATGGCTACACCTTC
TRBV6-2/TRBV6-3	TRBJ1-5	NA	NA	CASSSFFRQPQHF	TGTGCCAGCAGTTCCTTTTTTCGTCAGCCCCAGCATTTT
TRBV5-4	TRBJ1-2	NA	NA	CASSLGPAGDYGYTF	TGTGCCAGCAGCTTGGGGCCCGCGGGGGACTATGGCTACACCTTC
TRBV6-4	TRBJ1-2	TRBD1	few	CASSPRTGTYGYTF	TGTGCCAGCAGCCCCCGGACAGGGACCTATGGCTACACCTTC
TRBV25-1	TRBJ1-5	NA	few	CASSDEGAQHF	TGTGCCAGCAGTGACGAGGGGGCCCAGCATTTT
TRBV4-2	TRBJ2-1	TRBD2	NA	CASSQVLAGNFYNEQFF	TGTGCCAGCAGCCAAGTACTAGCGGGGAACTTCTACAATGAGCAGTTCTTC
TRBV30	TRBJ2-7	NA	NA	CAWSLTDYEQYF	TGTGCCTGGAGCCTGACAGATTACGAGCAGTACTTC
TRBV14	TRBJ1-5	TRBD1	few	CASSQGGQQPQHF	TGTGCCAGCAGCCAAGGGGGACAGCAGCCCCAGCATTTT
TRBV4-1	TRBJ2-7	NA	NA	CASSHPTGVPGEQYF	TGCGCCAGCAGCCACCCGACAGGAGTGCCTGGAGAGCAGTACTTC
TRBV15	TRBJ1-5	NA	NA	CATSRDYRLYQPQHF	TGTGCCACCAGCAGAGATTACAGGCTATATCAGCCCCAGCATTTT
TRBV3-1/TRBV3-2	TRBJ2-5	NA	NA	CASSRAGLQETQYF	TGTGCCAGCAGCCGTGCGGGCTTACAAGAGACCCAGTACTTC
TRBV6-5	TRBJ1-2	TRBD1	NA	CASSLEGTGGYGYTF	TGTGCCAGCAGCCTTGAAGGGACAGGGGGCTATGGCTACACCTTC
TRBV5-1	TRBJ2-1	TRBD2	NA	CASSLGLAGGLYNEQFF	TGCGCCAGCAGCTTGGGGCTAGCGGGGGGGCTCTACAATGAGCAGTTCTTC
TRBV20-1	TRBJ1-6	NA	few	CSASRRGGGNSPLHF	TGCAGTGCTAGTAGGAGGGGAGGCGGAAATTCACCCCTCCACTTT
TRBV18	TRBJ2-7	TRBD2	NA	CASSPGTTYEQYF	TGTGCCAGCTCCCCCGGGACTACCTACGAGCAGTACTTC
TRBV29-1	TRBJ1-1	NA	NA	CSVDVVGGTEAFF	TGCAGCGTTGATGTCGTGGGGGGAACTGAAGCTTTCTTT
TRBV7-3	TRBJ2-5	NA	NA	CASSSGFGTQYF	TGTGCCAGCAGCTCAGGATTCGGGACCCAGTACTTC
TRBV18	TRBJ1-1	NA	NA	CASSPSVGAEGAFF	TGTGCCAGCTCACCAAGTGTAGGGGCGGAAGGAGCTTTCTTT
TRBV2	TRBJ2-5	NA	many	CASAPLGGEETQYF	TGTGCCAGCGCCCCATTGGGGGGAGAAGAGACCCAGTACTTC
TRBV12-3/TRBV12-4	TRBJ2-7	NA	NA	CASSLTAYEQYF	TGTGCCAGCAGTTTAACGGCCTACGAGCAGTACTTC
TRBV6-5	TRBJ2-2	NA	NA	CAILGRTRVTGELFF	TGTGCCATCCTAGGACGAACGAGGGTCACCGGGGAGCTGTTTTTT
TRBV28	TRBJ1-2	NA	NA	CASNGDYYGYTF	TGTGCCAGCAACGGGGATTACTATGGCTACACCTTC
TRBV7-9	TRBJ2-1	NA	NA	CASSLLGDEQFF	TGTGCCAGCAGCTTACTAGGCGATGAGCAGTTCTTC
TRBV6-8	TRBJ1-2	NA	NA	CASKRPPPTNYGYTF	TGTGCCAGCAAGAGGCCACCCCCGACTAACTATGGCTACACCTTC
TRBV30	TRBJ1-6	NA	NA	CAWSVRVDSPLHF	TGTGCCTGGAGTGTACGGGTGGATTCACCCCTCCACTTT
TRBV6-4	TRBJ1-6	NA	NA	CASSRTGPPAGSPLHF	TGTGCCAGCAGTAGGACCGGGCCTCCGGCGGGATCACCCCTCCACTTT
TRBV28	TRBJ1-2	TRBD1	NA	CASRTGNYGYTF	TGTGCCAGCAGGACAGGGAATTATGGCTACACCTTC
TRBV7-2	TRBJ2-1	NA	NA	CASSSVLPTYNEQFF	TGTGCCAGCAGCTCCGTCCTACCCACCTACAATGAGCAGTTCTTC
TRBV5-1	TRBJ2-3	NA	NA	CASSFSWASVDTQYF	TGCGCCAGCAGCTTTTCGTGGGCTAGCGTAGATACGCAGTATTTT
TRBV3-1/TRBV3-2	TRBJ1-1	TRBD1	NA	CASSQDWQGAMNTEAFF	TGTGCCAGCAGCCAAGATTGGCAGGGGGCGATGAACACTGAAGCTTTCTTT
TRBV30	TRBJ2-7	TRBD1	NA	CAWSRLGQGSSYEQYF	TGTGCCTGGAGCCGGCTGGGACAGGGTAGCTCCTACGAGCAGTACTTC
TRBV19	TRBJ1-3	TRBD1	NA	CASTAGRGQARNTIYF	TGTGCCAGTACCGCCGGGCGGGGACAGGCAAGAAACACCATATATTTT